This TCR beta chain was identified in a study of T cells in Graves' hyperthyroidism and ophthalmopathy. TCR beta CDR3 region amplification was performed from RNA transcripts. The HTBI set primed first-round TCR CDR3 RT-PCR. TCRdb processed the multiplex PCR reads anew with MiXCR; each CDR3 protein has one entry. The sample consists of about 610,000 distinct CDR3 sequences, about 16% of them appearing once. V was trimmed by 5 bases and J by 3 bases, leaving 21 bases between them. CDR1 SGHTA and CDR2 FQGTGA come from the germline V gene. The CDR3 runs 17 residues. This chain connects TRBV7-3 to TRBJ2-3; possible D gene TRBD1, 5 bases. This TCR derives from a woman in her thirties or forties with Graves' ophthalmopathy. The specimen was blood. Written as DNA, the CDR3 is TGTGCCAGCAGCCATCAGAAATTCCTCGACAGAACAGATACGCAGTATTTT. Translating it yields CASSHQKFLDRTDTQYF.